This is a list of T cell receptor beta chains from one sample in a study of OX40 agonist ivuxolimab in advanced cancers. Profiling relied on immunoSEQ multiplex PCR, and the TCRdb table lists in-frame clones only, not all of them. The sample includes about 68,000 clones, approximately 83% of them seen just once. The sample in question was CD4+ or CD8+ T cells sorted from blood, obtained in a trial of the OX40 agonist ivuxolimab. The receptors stem from an adult with an advanced solid tumor such as melanoma, head and neck, liver or kidney cancer. Both conserved end residues are part of each CDR3. D genes are given only for firm matches. Clone size is shown for a subset of rows, as once, few, many or a class of expanded clone.

D: -
V: TRBV7-9
size: -
J: TRBJ2-1
CDR3: CASSSPSLSGVYNEQFF
DNA: TGTGCCAGCAGCTCGCCAAGCCTCTCAGGGGTCTACAATGAGCAGTTCTTC

D: -
V: TRBV5-1
size: -
J: TRBJ1-6
CDR3: CASSLMAEDNSPLHF
DNA: TGCGCCAGCAGCTTGATGGCAGAAGATAATTCACCCCTCCACTTT

D: -
V: TRBV6-6
size: -
J: TRBJ2-7
CDR3: CASSPLPTRSYEQYF
DNA: TGTGCCAGCAGTCCCCTCCCGACTAGATCCTACGAGCAGTACTTC

D: -
V: TRBV7-9
size: -
J: TRBJ1-3
CDR3: CASSLVTGRSGNTIYF
DNA: TGTGCCAGCAGCTTAGTGACAGGCCGCTCTGGAAACACCATATATTTT

D: -
V: TRBV5-4
size: -
J: TRBJ1-2
CDR3: CASSLVGGRGSGGYTF
DNA: TGTGCCAGCAGCTTGGTAGGCGGAAGAGGTTCGGGGGGCTACACCTTC

D: -
V: TRBV14
size: -
J: TRBJ2-3
CDR3: CASSPIGLVGRTDTQYF
DNA: TGTGCCAGCAGCCCGATCGGTCTAGTTGGACGCACAGATACGCAGTATTTT

D: -
V: TRBV6-6
size: -
J: TRBJ2-7
CDR3: CASIPSYEQYF
DNA: TGTGCCAGCATCCCCTCGTACGAGCAGTACTTC

D: TRBD1
V: TRBV28
size: -
J: TRBJ1-5
CDR3: CASTDPGGGGNQPQHF
DNA: TGTGCCAGCACCGACCCAGGGGGAGGTGGCAATCAGCCCCAGCATTTT

D: -
V: TRBV6-5
size: -
J: TRBJ2-7
CDR3: CASREPGLYEQYF
DNA: TGTGCCAGCAGGGAACCGGGCCTCTACGAGCAGTACTTC

D: TRBD1
V: TRBV7-2
size: -
J: TRBJ2-7
CDR3: CASSLTGAYEQYF
DNA: TGTGCCAGCAGCTTAACAGGGGCCTACGAGCAGTACTTC

D: -
V: TRBV25-1
size: -
J: TRBJ2-2
CDR3: CASSGGGTLKEELFF
DNA: TGTGCCAGCAGTGGAGGTGGCACTTTGAAAGAGGAGCTGTTTTTT

D: -
V: TRBV5-5
size: -
J: TRBJ2-5
CDR3: CASSLAGQPQETQYF
DNA: TGTGCCAGCAGCTTAGCCGGACAGCCACAAGAGACCCAGTACTTC

D: -
V: TRBV6-6
size: few
J: TRBJ2-7
CDR3: CASSNPEEQYF
DNA: TGTGCCAGCAGTAACCCTGAGGAGCAGTACTTC

D: TRBD1
V: TRBV2
size: few
J: TRBJ1-5
CDR3: CASSRDSYQPQHF
DNA: TGTGCCAGCAGCCGGGACAGCTATCAGCCCCAGCATTTT

D: -
V: TRBV6-6
size: -
J: TRBJ1-5
CDR3: CASSPVARDQPQHF
DNA: TGTGCCAGCAGCCCGGTGGCGCGGGATCAGCCCCAGCATTTT

D: -
V: TRBV5-4
size: -
J: TRBJ2-4
CDR3: CASSFPAVENIQYF
DNA: TGTGCCAGCAGCTTTCCGGCAGTGGAAAACATTCAGTACTTC

D: TRBD1
V: TRBV7-2
size: -
J: TRBJ2-7
CDR3: CASSLARDRRSYEQYF
DNA: TGTGCCAGCAGCTTAGCGAGGGACAGGAGGTCCTACGAGCAGTACTTC

D: -
V: TRBV11-2
size: -
J: TRBJ2-3
CDR3: CASSLDRSGPGNTQYF
DNA: TGTGCCAGCAGCTTAGATAGGTCGGGGCCGGGTAATACGCAGTATTTT

D: -
V: TRBV20-1
size: -
J: TRBJ2-7
CDR3: CSARVVEQYF
DNA: TGCAGTGCTAGAGTGGTCGAGCAGTACTTC

D: TRBD1
V: TRBV28
size: -
J: TRBJ2-7
CDR3: CASSLYGTGGSYEQYF
DNA: TGTGCCAGCAGTTTATACGGGACAGGGGGCTCCTACGAGCAGTACTTC

D: -
V: TRBV5-6
size: -
J: TRBJ1-5
CDR3: CASSLLRQEGNQPQHF
DNA: TGTGCCAGCAGCTTGTTAAGGCAGGAAGGCAATCAGCCCCAGCATTTT

D: TRBD2
V: TRBV27
size: -
J: TRBJ2-7
CDR3: CASSRGLAGGPASYEQYF
DNA: TGTGCCAGCAGTCGCGGACTAGCGGGGGGGCCTGCGAGCTACGAGCAGTACTTC

D: -
V: TRBV5-1
size: -
J: TRBJ2-7
CDR3: CASSPSRGSSYEQYF
DNA: TGCGCCAGCAGCCCTAGCCGGGGAAGCTCCTACGAGCAGTACTTC

D: -
V: TRBV6-1
size: -
J: TRBJ1-3
CDR3: CASSERRGQQRNTIYF
DNA: TGTGCCAGCAGTGAGCGCCGGGGACAACAGAGAAACACCATATATTTT

D: -
V: TRBV27
size: once
J: TRBJ2-7
CDR3: CASSFSRQSEQYF
DNA: TGTGCCAGCAGTTTTTCCCGACAGTCCGAGCAGTACTTC

D: -
V: TRBV27
size: -
J: TRBJ2-3
CDR3: CASSLAPGRTDTQYF
DNA: TGTGCCAGCAGTTTAGCCCCGGGGCGCACAGATACGCAGTATTTT

D: TRBD2
V: TRBV6-6
size: -
J: TRBJ2-7
CDR3: CASSYSSGSSYEQYF
DNA: TGTGCCAGCAGTTACTCTAGCGGGAGCTCCTACGAGCAGTACTTC

D: -
V: TRBV11-1
size: -
J: TRBJ1-2
CDR3: CASSLEGVLGYTF
DNA: TGTGCCAGCAGCTTAGAGGGTGTCCTTGGCTACACCTTC

D: -
V: TRBV7-7
size: -
J: TRBJ2-1
CDR3: CASSKELGGNEQFF
DNA: TGTGCCAGCAGCAAAGAGCTAGGAGGCAATGAGCAGTTCTTC

D: -
V: TRBV27
size: -
J: TRBJ2-5
CDR3: CASSTGPRETQYF
DNA: TGTGCCAGCAGTACGGGACCGAGGGAGACCCAGTACTTC

D: -
V: TRBV18
size: -
J: TRBJ1-6
CDR3: CASQDSDFYSPLHF
DNA: TGTGCCAGTCAAGACTCAGATTTCTATTCACCCCTCCACTTT

D: -
V: TRBV25-1
size: -
J: TRBJ2-1
CDR3: CASSEFGGHNEQFF
DNA: TGTGCCAGCAGTGAATTCGGGGGACACAATGAGCAGTTCTTC

D: -
V: TRBV11-2
size: -
J: TRBJ1-1
CDR3: CASSEEGWASTF
DNA: TGTGCCAGCAGCGAGGAGGGGTGGGCATCTACCTTT

D: -
V: TRBV6-5
size: -
J: TRBJ1-5
CDR3: CASSRVQDQPQHF
DNA: TGTGCCAGCTCAAGGGTCCAGGATCAGCCCCAGCATTTT

D: -
V: TRBV7-2
size: -
J: TRBJ2-7
CDR3: CASSLEPGLAYEQYF
DNA: TGTGCCAGCAGCTTAGAACCGGGACTGGCCTACGAGCAGTACTTC

D: TRBD1
V: TRBV14
size: -
J: TRBJ2-2
CDR3: CASSPRTGTGELFF
DNA: TGTGCCAGCAGCCCCAGGACAGGGACCGGGGAGCTGTTTTTT

D: TRBD1
V: TRBV4-1
size: few
J: TRBJ1-5
CDR3: CASSQRQGDQPQHF
DNA: TGCGCCAGCAGCCAGCGACAGGGGGATCAGCCCCAGCATTTT

D: TRBD1
V: TRBV30
size: -
J: TRBJ2-7
CDR3: CAWNAGGYEQYF
DNA: TGTGCCTGGAATGCAGGGGGCTACGAGCAGTACTTC

D: -
V: TRBV7-9
size: -
J: TRBJ1-5
CDR3: CASSSLTGSNQPQHF
DNA: TGTGCCAGCAGCTCATTGACAGGTAGCAATCAGCCCCAGCATTTT

D: TRBD2
V: TRBV7-9
size: -
J: TRBJ2-5
CDR3: CASSLGTSGGSQETQYF
DNA: TGTGCCAGCAGCTTGGGGACTAGCGGGGGGTCGCAAGAGACCCAGTACTTC

D: -
V: TRBV6-1
size: -
J: TRBJ2-7
CDR3: CASSQVTHEQYF
DNA: TGTGCCAGCAGCCAGGTGACCCACGAGCAGTACTTC

D: -
V: TRBV5-4
size: -
J: TRBJ2-6
CDR3: CASSLARGALTGANVLTF
DNA: TGTGCCAGCAGCTTGGCCCGAGGGGCTCTCACTGGGGCCAACGTCCTGACTTTC

D: TRBD2
V: TRBV6-1
size: once
J: TRBJ2-3
CDR3: CASSVGLAGGSRDTQYF
DNA: TGTGCCAGCAGTGTAGGACTAGCGGGGGGTTCCCGCGATACGCAGTATTTT

D: TRBD1
V: TRBV7-2
size: -
J: TRBJ1-1
CDR3: CASSRLGQGNTEAFF
DNA: TGTGCCAGCAGCCGACTCGGACAGGGTAACACTGAAGCTTTCTTT

D: -
V: TRBV5-6
size: -
J: TRBJ1-5
CDR3: CASSLLAGTSNQPQHF
DNA: TGTGCCAGCAGCTTGTTGGCAGGGACTAGCAATCAGCCCCAGCATTTT

D: TRBD2
V: TRBV11-2
size: -
J: TRBJ2-5
CDR3: CASSARAGGQETQYF
DNA: TGTGCCAGCAGCGCCCGAGCGGGGGGGCAAGAGACCCAGTACTTC

D: -
V: TRBV29-1
size: few
J: TRBJ1-2
CDR3: CSVGRVGYGYTF
DNA: TGCAGCGTGGGTAGGGTGGGCTATGGCTACACCTTC

D: -
V: TRBV5-5
size: -
J: TRBJ2-5
CDR3: CASSDYGTSETQYF
DNA: TGTGCCAGCAGCGACTACGGGACATCGGAGACCCAGTACTTC

D: -
V: TRBV18
size: -
J: TRBJ2-5
CDR3: CASSPVRTKSQETQYF
DNA: TGTGCCAGCTCACCCGTTAGGACGAAATCGCAAGAGACCCAGTACTTC

D: -
V: TRBV6-5
size: -
J: TRBJ2-2
CDR3: CASREPNTGELFF
DNA: TGTGCCAGCAGAGAGCCGAACACCGGGGAGCTGTTTTTT

D: -
V: TRBV5-1
size: -
J: TRBJ1-1
CDR3: CASSLGGDGTEAFF
DNA: TGCGCCAGCAGCTTGGGCGGGGATGGGACTGAAGCTTTCTTT

D: -
V: TRBV9
size: -
J: TRBJ2-1
CDR3: CASSPRRGAVNEQFF
DNA: TGTGCCAGCAGCCCGCGTCGGGGGGCCGTCAATGAGCAGTTCTTC

D: -
V: TRBV18
size: -
J: TRBJ2-7
CDR3: CASSPYGNEQYF
DNA: TGTGCCAGCTCCCCCTATGGGAACGAGCAGTACTTC

D: TRBD2
V: TRBV10-1
size: few
J: TRBJ2-7
CDR3: CASSCSSGGSSYEQYF
DNA: TGCGCCAGCAGTTGTAGTAGCGGGGGATCCTCCTACGAGCAGTACTTC